The sequence of this T cell receptor (beta chain) was determined in a study of T cell repertoires in cytomegalovirus infection. Study as a whole: Well-studied HLA-B-restricted epitopes and recently identified HLA-C-restricted epitopes of CMV were both used in the study.

Each CDR3 protein gets one entry after TCRdb re-called the reads with MiXCR. This sample has approximately 500,000 distinct CDR3 sequences; roughly a third occur once, and the top ten carry roughly 16%. Details on this clonotype: Its antigen remains unidentified.

Germline values: CDR1 ENHRY, CDR2 SYGVKD. This CDR3 is built from 15 residues. V dropped 3 bases and J dropped 8 bases, with 19 bases sitting between them. Material: cultured PBMCs, obtained from culture after CMV antigen stimulation. The sequence was collected from a human donor in good health (CMV status not recorded). Some clones in this sample may be carry-over from other donors' samples. The chain couples TRBV10-3 to TRBJ1-2; tentative D call: TRBD1 (5 bases). Here the CDR3 reads CAISDYRWGSRGYTF. The CDR3 DNA sequence: TGTGCCATCAGTGACTACAGGTGGGGCTCTCGGGGCTACACCTTC.